The clone carrying this T cell receptor (beta chain) appeared once. The target antigen is unknown. The record originates from a study of cytomegalovirus exposure and HLA in healthy donors. Study-wide context: Among the approximately 380 donors who were genotyped, roughly 85% fell in the genetic ancestry cluster that is associated with self-reported Caucasian donors. Findings of the study overall: The authors later found TCR association rates varying by HLA locus, with DRB1 most and HLA-C fewest. Cytomegalovirus association was assigned to over 150 TCR beta chains. Only CMV serostatus was available as immune exposure information.

CDR1 is MDHEN and CDR2 is SYDVKM in the germline V gene. The CDR3 spans 17 residues. The V end was cut by 5 bases, the J end by 0 bases, with 14 bases between. PCR was performed using 60 Vbeta and 13 Jbeta primers. Some clones are missing from TCRdb's copy, which holds only in-frame ones; the method was immunoSEQ multiplex PCR. Here the sample spans 150,000 to 200,000 clones, over 70% being singletons. The rearrangement uses TRBV28 and TRBJ2-6; a possible D gene is TRBD1 (6 bases). Sequenced input: PBMCs. The TCR was taken from a woman aged 50 to 60 in good health and CMV-seronegative. DNA of the CDR3: TGTGCCAGCAGTCGGGACAACCATCCCTCTGGGGCCAACGTCCTGACTTTC. Amino acids: CASSRDNHPSGANVLTF.